These 27 T cell receptor beta chains originate from one sample sequenced in a study of OX40 agonist ivuxolimab in advanced cancers. Assay: immunoSEQ multiplex PCR; the TCRdb copy retains only in-frame clones and omits some. The data contain about 58,000 clones, 70% to 90% of them seen just once; the ten biggest clones take up 9% to 15%. The starting material was CD4+ or CD8+ T cells sorted from blood, obtained in a trial of the OX40 agonist ivuxolimab. These receptors all stem from an adult with an advanced solid tumor such as melanoma, head and neck, liver or kidney cancer.

The chain has TRBV27 and TRBJ2-1; no reliable D call. CDR3 length: 12 residues. Germline CDR1 reads MNHEY; CDR2 reads SMNVEV (reference sequence). Trimming stripped 6 bases from V and 5 bases from J, with 8 bases between. The CDR3 reads CASRPQDNEQFF. The CDR3 nucleotides are TGTGCCAGCAGGCCCCAGGACAATGAGCAGTTCTTC.

V and J are TRBV15 and TRBJ2-3; D unresolved. V lost 7 bases and J lost 4, with 9 bases in between. The CDR3 runs 12 residues. Germline assignment: CDR1 LNHNV and CDR2 YYDKDF (reference sequence). The CDR3 is CATTPGSDTQYF. The DNA of the CDR3 is TGTGCCACCACCCCGGGTTCAGATACGCAGTATTTT.

The V and J genes are TRBV28 and TRBJ1-1; D is unresolved. CDR3 length: 12 residues. Trimming removed 3 bases at V and 5 bases at J, with 7 bases between. Germline V lookup: CDR1 MDHEN, CDR2 SYDVKM. The CDR3 DNA reads as TGTGCCAGCAGTTTTGAGGGAACTGAAGCTTTCTTT. It specifies CASSFEGTEAFF.

The chain has TRBV7-2 and TRBJ2-1, with 7 bases identical to TRBD2. Per germline, CDR1 SGHTA and CDR2 FQGNSA. The ends lost 0 bases at V and 2 bases at J; junction bases unmatched: 1. The CDR3 is 15 amino acids. CDR3 loop: CASSLAGGPYNEQFF. For the CDR3, the DNA is TGTGCCAGCAGCTTAGCGGGAGGGCCCTACAATGAGCAGTTCTTC. Variable domain in full (rest from reference TRBV7-2 and TRBJ2-1): GAGVSQSPSNKVTEKGKDVELRCDPISGHTALYWYRQSLGQGLEFLIYFQGNSAPDKSGLPSDRFSAERTGGSVSTLTIQRTQQEDSAVYLCASSLAGGPYNEQFFGPGTRLTVL.

CDR3 region: CASSLVVSGITDTQYF. CDR3 nucleotides: TGTGCCAGCAGCTTAGTTGTTAGCGGGATCACAGATACGCAGTATTTT. The V and J genes are TRBV11-2 and TRBJ2-3; 8 bases map to TRBD2. The J segment lost 2 bases and the V segment lost 1 base, leaving 5 bases of the junction unmatched. The germline V gene has CDR1 SGHAT and CDR2 FQNNGV. The CDR3 totals 16 residues.

This chain joins TRBV13 and TRBJ1-1, with 10 bases matching TRBD1. This CDR3 has 17 amino acids. The V gene's germline CDR1 is PRHDT and CDR2 FYEKMQ (reference sequence). J was trimmed by 6 bases and V by 4 bases; bases with no gene match: 14. As DNA, the CDR3 is TGTGCCAGCAGCTGTTCGGAGACAGGGGGCGCTTACCCTGAAGCTTTCTTT. Encoded protein: CASSCSETGGAYPEAFF.

The CDR3: CASCTGSSYEQYF. For the CDR3, the DNA is TGTGCCAGCTGCACAGGGAGCTCCTACGAGCAGTACTTC. This sequence joins TRBV7-9 and TRBJ2-7; weak D call: TRBD1 (6 bases). Germline lookup yields CDR1 SEHNR and CDR2 FQNEAQ (reference sequence). The CDR3 is 13 amino acids. V was shortened by 8 bases and J by 0 bases, with 11 bases between the two germline ends.

This chain joins TRBV30 and TRBJ2-7; D is perhaps TRBD2 (6 bases). This CDR3 region has 13 residues. V was cut by 1 base and J by 0 bases, with 7 bases left in between. Germline values: CDR1 GTSNPN, CDR2 SVGIG (reference sequence). The CDR3 is CAWSGGLSYEQYF. DNA of the CDR3: TGTGCCTGGAGTGGGGGACTCTCCTACGAGCAGTACTTC. Supplemented by reference TRBV30 and TRBJ2-7, the full variable domain reads SQTIHQWPATLVQPVGSPLSLECTVEGTSNPNLYWYRQAAGRGLQLLFYSVGIGQISSEVPQNLSASRPQDRQFILSSKKLLLSDSGFYLCAWSGGLSYEQYFGPGTRLTVT.

The chain carries TRBV19 and TRBJ2-4; no reliable D call. Trimming cost V 1 base and J 6 bases, with 10 bases left between them. The CDR3 contains 14 residues. Germline CDR1 LNHDA, CDR2 SQIVND (reference sequence). CDR3 sequence: CASSIGLGLNIQYF. The CDR3 DNA reads as TGTGCCAGTAGTATAGGTTTAGGGCTAAACATTCAGTACTTC.

In its sample, this clone was seen once. The chain recombines TRBV4-3 with TRBJ2-1; TRBD2 aligns across 7 bases. V gave up 1 base and J gave up 9 bases; unmatched junction bases: 6. The CDR3 contains 14 residues. CDR1 is LGHNA and CDR2 is YSLEER in the germline V gene. The CDR3 DNA follows: TGCGCCAGCAGCCAAGGACTAGCCGGCGGTGAGCAGTTCTTC. Translated, it gives CASSQGLAGGEQFF.

The chain links TRBV2 to TRBJ2-5; D possibly uses TRBD1 or TRBD2 (5 bases each). This CDR3 has 13 residues. The germline V gene has CDR1 SNHLY and CDR2 FYNNEI. Trimming removed 3 bases from V and 3 bases from J, with 8 bases in between. The CDR3 DNA is TGTGCCAGCAGTGAGAGGGGAAAAGAGACCCAGTACTTC. It is translated as CASSERGKETQYF. The variable domain in full, completed from reference TRBV2 and TRBJ2-5, reads EPEVTQTPSHQVTQMGQEVILRCVPISNHLYFYWYRQILGQKVEFLVSFYNNEISEKSEIFDDQFSVERPDGSNFTLKIRSTKLEDSAMYFCASSERGKETQYFGPGTRLLVL.

The chain has TRBV5-4 and TRBJ2-6; D could derive from TRBD1 or TRBD2 (5 bases each). Germline V gives CDR1 SGHNT, CDR2 YYREEE (reference sequence). V was pared by 3 bases and J by 1 base, with 14 bases between. This CDR3 is built from 17 residues. CDR3 bases: TGTGCCAGCAGCTCATGGGACCTTTGGTCTGGGGCCAACGTCCTGACTTTC. This gives the protein CASSSWDLWSGANVLTF. Based on the CDR3 plus reference TRBV5-4 and TRBJ2-6, the full variable domain is ETGVTQSPTHLIKTRGQQVTLRCSSQSGHNTVSWYQQALGQGPQFIFQYYREEENGRGNFPPRFSGLQFPNYSSELNVNALELDDSALYLCASSSWDLWSGANVLTFGAGSRLTVL.

The V call is TRBV4-1, the J call TRBJ1-2; D is undetermined. Germline CDR1 MGHRA, CDR2 YSYEKL. V shed 0 bases and J shed 8 bases, with 7 bases lying between them. This CDR3 comprises 12 residues. This CDR3 is CASSQDSGGYTF. CDR3 DNA: TGCGCCAGCAGCCAAGATTCCGGAGGCTACACCTTC.

The chain carries TRBV11-2 and TRBJ2-1; tentative D call: TRBD1 (5 bases). The CDR3 totals 12 residues. Germline CDR1 SGHAT, CDR2 FQNNGV. The V gene lost 2 bases and the J gene lost 7 bases, with 6 bases spanning the gap. The CDR3: CASSLPGNEQFF. CDR3 DNA sequence: TGTGCCAGCAGCTTACCAGGGAATGAGCAGTTCTTC.

The V call is TRBV5-4, the J call TRBJ2-2; D unresolved. V lost 4 bases, J lost 4 bases, and 11 bases lay in between. CDR3 length: 14 residues. Germline V gene data show CDR1 as SGHNT and CDR2 as YYREEE (reference sequence). The CDR3 coding sequence is TGTGCCAGCAGCCCCCTCGCTATCACCGGGGAGCTGTTTTTT. Protein: CASSPLAITGELFF.

The rearrangement joins TRBV7-8 to TRBJ2-2; 10 bases are a match to TRBD1. With V trimmed by 1 base and J by 5 bases, 4 bases remained unmatched. Germline CDR1 reads SGHVS; CDR2 reads FQNEAQ. This CDR3 comprises 16 residues. Here the CDR3 DNA reads TGTGCCAGCAGCTTAGTGGGACAGGGGTATACCGGGGAGCTGTTTTTT. It codes for CASSLVGQGYTGELFF.

V usage is TRBV2 and J usage is TRBJ2-1; 10 bases map to TRBD1. CDR1 SNHLY and CDR2 FYNNEI come from the germline V gene. This CDR3 is 14 amino acids long. V dropped 5 bases and J dropped 9; count of bases not matched to a gene: 7. The CDR3 DNA follows: TGTGCCAGCAGTACCGGGACAGGGGATGGTGAGCAGTTCTTC. This encodes CASSTGTGDGEQFF.

The V gene is TRBV27, the J gene TRBJ2-7; 9 bases are shared with TRBD2. J lost 5 bases, V lost 3 bases, and 14 bases had no gene match. Looked up from germline, CDR1 is MNHEY and CDR2 is SMNVEV (reference sequence). The CDR3 consists of 17 residues. CDR3 bases: TGTGCCAGCAGTTTCTTCCAGCGGGAGGTCCCCCACCACGAGCAGTACTTC. It is translated as CASSFFQREVPHHEQYF.

In this sample, this clone turned up a few times. The chain is built from TRBV6-6 and TRBJ2-1; the D is unclear. This CDR3 region has 12 residues. Germline assignment: CDR1 MNHNY and CDR2 SVGAGI (reference sequence). V was shortened by 5 bases and J by 7 bases, with 9 bases between the two germline ends. The DNA of the CDR3 is TGTGCCAGCAGTCGCCCGTATAATGAGCAGTTCTTC. It is translated as CASSRPYNEQFF.

The chain has TRBV6-6 and TRBJ2-3; no clear D gene. The CDR3 loop spans 11 amino acids. V was pared by 8 bases and J by 8 bases, with 11 bases between. Germline V gene sequence: CDR1 MNHNY, CDR2 SVGAGI (reference sequence). CDR3 protein: CASGDLVTQYF. For the CDR3, the DNA is TGTGCCAGCGGCGATTTAGTTACGCAGTATTTT.

Comments on this clone: One end of the junction is discordant with germline, which a read error may explain. This chain links TRBV6-5 with TRBJ1-5, with TRBD1 as a possible D gene (6 bases). The CDR3 length is 14 residues. Looked up from germline, CDR1 is MNHEY and CDR2 is SVGAGI. CDR3 bases: TGTGCCGGCAGTGTGGACAGTATCAATCAGCCCCAGCATTTT. This codes for CAGSVDSINQPQHF.

The CDR3 spells CSTRGGEADTQYF. The CDR3 DNA sequence: TGCAGCACAAGGGGGGGAGAGGCAGATACGCAGTATTTT. The V gene is TRBV29-1, the J gene TRBJ2-3, with D possibly TRBD2 on 7 matching bases. The CDR3 contains 13 residues. Trimming took 8 bases from V and 4 from J, leaving 16 bases between them. Germline assignment: CDR1 SQVTM and CDR2 ANQGSEA.

V and J are TRBV27 and TRBJ1-1; D might be TRBD1 (6 bases). This CDR3 is 14 amino acids long. Trimming removed 0 bases at V and 5 bases at J, with 10 bases between. The germline V gene encodes CDR1 MNHEY and CDR2 SMNVEV (reference sequence). The CDR3 reads CASSLSRGGTEAFF. DNA for the CDR3: TGTGCCAGCAGTTTATCGAGGGGGGGGACTGAAGCTTTCTTT.

The V gene is TRBV27, the J gene TRBJ2-1; D possibly corresponds to TRBD1 (5 bases). Germline assignment: CDR1 MNHEY and CDR2 SMNVEV (reference sequence). V lost 3 bases to trimming and J lost 7 bases, with 16 bases between them. This CDR3 has 15 amino acids. CDR3 in DNA: TGTGCCAGCAGTTTTCGCCTCAGACAGTCGAATGAGCAGTTCTTC. This codes for CASSFRLRQSNEQFF.

The rearrangement links TRBV10-3 to TRBJ2-4; 14 bases line up with TRBD2. Germline loops: CDR1 ENHRY, CDR2 SYGVKD. This CDR3 has 20 residues. Trimming at V came to 0 bases and at J to 5 bases, leaving 12 bases not matched to a gene. The DNA of the CDR3 is TGTGCCATCAGTGAGTCGAGGACTAGCGGGAGGTATTCTAGCCAAAACATTCAGTACTTC. As protein: CAISESRTSGRYSSQNIQYF.

This clone has just a few counts. The gene calls are TRBV30 and TRBJ1-1; TRBD1 is a possible D gene (5 bases). The germline V gene encodes CDR1 GTSNPN and CDR2 SVGIG (reference sequence). With 7 bases removed from V and 3 bases from J, the gap between germline ends came to 18 bases. CDR3 length equals 14 residues. The CDR3 reads CAFCLPPRDTEAFF. The CDR3 DNA reads TGTGCCTTTTGTCTACCTCCCAGGGACACTGAAGCTTTCTTT.

The V gene is TRBV5-6, the J gene TRBJ2-7, with D unresolved. CDR3 length: 14 amino acids. Germline V gene sequence: CDR1 SGHDT, CDR2 YYEEEE. Trimming shortened V by 1 base and J by 11 bases, and 19 bases separated the two germline ends. The CDR3 reads CASSLRANYPAEYF. Here the CDR3 DNA reads TGTGCCAGCAGCTTGCGGGCCAACTACCCGGCGGAGTACTTC.